The 29 T cell receptor beta chains below all came from one sample that was sequenced in a study of blood T cells in healthy people across ages. Through a sample-barcoded 5' primer and a J-beta primer mix, a second PCR was run for 7 to 11 cycles. TCRdb re-analysed the 5' RACE reads in MiXCR, keeping a single row per CDR3 protein. The sample lists some 1.1 million distinct CDR3 sequences, under 40% occurring once. The specimen was blood. Receptor source: a man aged 18 to 30 in good health.

The V and J genes are TRBV6-6 and TRBJ2-7; D might be TRBD1 or TRBD2, each matching 5 bases. The germline V gene has CDR1 MNHNY and CDR2 SVGAGI (reference sequence). The CDR3 has 16 residues. V was cut by 8 bases and J by 5 bases, with 25 bases left in between. This chain's CDR3 is CASWDRVEGITDEQYF. The CDR3 DNA reads TGTGCCAGCTGGGACCGCGTAGAAGGAATAACGGACGAGCAGTACTTC.

This clonotype occurred a few times. The CDR3, as DNA: TGTGCCAGCAACGGTCCCCCTCAGCAGTTCTTC. It translates to CASNGPPQQFF. The V gene is TRBV6-2 or TRBV6-3, the J gene TRBJ2-1; unclear D gene. The length of the CDR3 is 11 residues. CDR1 is MNHEY, CDR2 SVGEGT, per germline. V shed 7 bases and J shed 11 bases, with 12 bases lying between them.

The chain joins TRBV28 to TRBJ1-4; D remains unclear. The length of the CDR3 is 14 residues. The V end was cut by 6 bases, the J end by 8 bases, with 16 bases between. CDR1 MDHEN and CDR2 SYDVKM come from the germline V gene. CDR3 DNA sequence: TGTGCCAGCAGGGAGGCAGCCGTCGGGGAAAAACTGTTTTTT. Protein sequence: CASREAAVGEKLFF.

In DNA form, the CDR3 reads TGTGCCAGTACCTCACCCAACTATGGCTACACCTTC. It codes for CASTSPNYGYTF. The chain links TRBV19 to TRBJ1-2; D is uncertain. V lost 7 bases and J lost 2, with 8 bases in between. The CDR3 totals 12 residues. Looked up from germline, CDR1 is LNHDA and CDR2 is SQIVND (reference sequence).

This clonotype was detected only once. The CDR3 region is CASSSIRDGPGYGYTF. CDR3 nucleotide sequence: TGTGCCAGCAGTTCTATCCGGGACGGGCCTGGCTATGGCTACACCTTC. V is TRBV27 and J is TRBJ1-2, with D perhaps TRBD1 (5 bases). CDR1 and CDR2 from the germline V gene are MNHEY and SMNVEV (reference sequence). The CDR3 covers 16 residues. The V gene lost 4 bases and the J gene lost 4 bases, with 19 bases spanning the gap.

The chain uses TRBV20-1 and TRBJ1-1; D gene unclear. The CDR3 sequence is 12 residues long. The germline V gene has CDR1 DFQATT and CDR2 SNEGSKA (reference sequence). Trimming shortened V by 3 bases and J by 8 bases, and 13 bases separated the two germline ends. The CDR3 coding sequence is TGCAGTGCTAGGTACGGTCCTGGAGAAGCTTTCTTT. It codes for CSARYGPGEAFF.

This clonotype was observed a handful of times. The rearrangement joins TRBV18 to TRBJ1-1, with D possibly being TRBD1 (5 bases). Germline V gene sequence: CDR1 KGHSH, CDR2 LQKENI. The V gene lost 2 bases and the J gene lost 1 base, with 8 bases spanning the gap. The CDR3 sequence is 14 residues long. For the CDR3, the DNA is TGTGCCAGCTCACCAAAGGACAAGAACACTGAAGCTTTCTTT. This translates into CASSPKDKNTEAFF.

This sequence joins TRBV10-3 and TRBJ2-3; TRBD2 matches 8 bases. The germline gives CDR1 ENHRY, CDR2 SYGVKD. The CDR3 runs 15 residues. Losses at the gene ends were 11 bases for V and 0 bases for J; bases not matched to a gene: 10. The CDR3 protein is CASRRGGGSTDTQYF. The CDR3 DNA sequence: TGTGCCTCCCGTCGGGGCGGGGGGAGCACAGATACGCAGTATTTT.

The chain couples TRBV28 to TRBJ2-2; D may be TRBD1 (6 bases). V was clipped by 1 base and J by 8 bases, with 14 bases between them. Germline values: CDR1 MDHEN, CDR2 SYDVKM. The CDR3 runs 15 residues. The CDR3 reads CASSLFPDSSGELFF. The CDR3 nucleotides are TGTGCCAGCAGTTTATTCCCGGACAGTTCGGGGGAGCTGTTTTTT.

This chain uses TRBV28 with TRBJ2-5; D gene uncertain. Per germline, CDR1 MDHEN and CDR2 SYDVKM. The CDR3 is 17 amino acids. Trimming pared 6 bases from V and 2 bases from J, leaving 22 bases between. DNA for the CDR3: TGTGCCAGCAGCTCCAGTTCGTGGAAGACCTCGCAAGAGACCCAGTACTTC. Translating gives CASSSSSWKTSQETQYF.

There are a few counts of this clonotype. DNA for the CDR3: TGCAGTGCTAGAGATCAGGGTGAAAAACTGTTTTTT. Protein product: CSARDQGEKLFF. The chain joins TRBV20-1 to TRBJ1-4; TRBD1 is a possible D gene (5 bases). Trimming pared 0 bases from V and 7 bases from J, leaving 6 bases between. Germline V gives CDR1 DFQATT, CDR2 SNEGSKA (reference sequence). This CDR3 comprises 12 residues.

This clonotype was observed a handful of times. V gene TRBV2 combines with J gene TRBJ2-3, with D maybe TRBD1 (6 bases). CDR3 length equals 18 residues. V lost 2 bases to trimming and J lost 0 bases, with 18 bases between them. Per the germline V gene, CDR1 is SNHLY and CDR2 is FYNNEI. For the CDR3, the DNA is TGTGCCAGCAGTGAACTTGGATACAGGGTTATTAGCACAGATACGCAGTATTTT. Amino acids: CASSELGYRVISTDTQYF.

Many counts were recorded for this clonotype. This chain joins TRBV4-1 and TRBJ1-4; no clear D. Germline CDR1 MGHRA, CDR2 YSYEKL. The V end lost 4 bases, the J end lost 8 bases, and 11 bases lay between the germline ends. The CDR3 has 13 amino acids. CDR3 protein: CASSPAPGEKLFF. Written as DNA, the CDR3 is TGCGCCAGCAGCCCCGCCCCCGGGGAAAAACTGTTTTTT.

V and J are TRBV5-1 and TRBJ1-5; weak D call: TRBD1 (5 bases). V dropped 2 bases and J dropped 2 bases, with 8 bases sitting between them. The CDR3 extends over 14 amino acids. Looked up from germline, CDR1 is SGHRS and CDR2 is YFSETQ. The CDR3 region is CASSFWGGNQPQHF. CDR3 DNA: TGCGCCAGCAGCTTCTGGGGGGGCAATCAGCCCCAGCATTTT.

The rearrangement links TRBV5-1 to TRBJ2-7; D may be TRBD2 (6 bases). V lost 1 base and J lost 7, with 15 bases in between. Germline CDR1 reads SGHRS; CDR2 reads YFSETQ. The CDR3 runs 14 residues. The CDR3 DNA reads TGCGCCAGCAGCTTGTCACTAGCTAACAATGAGCAGTACTTC. Encoded protein: CASSLSLANNEQYF.

The rearrangement links TRBV7-9 to TRBJ2-1, with a tentative D call TRBD1 (5 bases). Germline CDR1 SEHNR, CDR2 FQNEAQ (reference sequence). This CDR3 contains 18 residues. Trimming shortened V by 0 bases and J by 2 bases, and 17 bases separated the two germline ends. In DNA, the CDR3 is TGTGCCAGCAGCTTAGCGTTAGGGGAAATCCTCCCCTACAATGAGCAGTTCTTC. Protein product: CASSLALGEILPYNEQFF.

The chain combines TRBV7-2 with TRBJ1-2; 8 positions agree with TRBD1. This CDR3 contains 16 residues. Germline V lookup: CDR1 SGHTA, CDR2 FQGNSA. Trimming cost V 1 base and J 0 bases; bases outside gene matches: 4. CDR3 DNA sequence: TGTGCCAGCAGCTTAGTGGGACAGGCTTCTAACTATGGCTACACCTTC. Translated: CASSLVGQASNYGYTF.

This clonotype was seen a handful of times. The chain is built from TRBV6-2 or TRBV6-3 and TRBJ1-1; D call uncertain. From germline, CDR1 is MNHEY and CDR2 SVGEGT. Trimming cost V 3 bases and J 4 bases, with 12 bases left between them. CDR3 length equals 14 residues. The DNA for the CDR3 is TGTGCCAGCAGTTATGTTGGGTTCGGCACTGAAGCTTTCTTT. It is translated as CASSYVGFGTEAFF.

This chain uses TRBV20-1 with TRBJ1-1; no reliable D call. CDR1 is DFQATT, CDR2 SNEGSKA, per germline (reference sequence). The CDR3 contains 11 residues. For the CDR3, the DNA is TGCAGATTTTCTAGGGAGACTGAAGCTTTCTTT. Translation: CRFSRETEAFF.

The CDR3 nucleotides are TGTGCCAGCAGCGCGGTAGGGAACACCGGGGAGCTGTTTTTT. Amino acid sequence: CASSAVGNTGELFF. The chain carries TRBV9 and TRBJ2-2, with no clear D. There are 14 residues in the CDR3. CDR1 is SGDLS and CDR2 is YYNGEE in the germline V gene. Trimming left V 3 bases short and J 1 base short, with 7 bases between.

This clonotype showed up just a few times. The V and J genes are TRBV9 and TRBJ1-1; 7 positions match TRBD1. The CDR3 extends over 16 amino acids. Germline V gene data show CDR1 as SGDLS and CDR2 as YYNGEE. V dropped 2 bases and J dropped 2; count of bases not matched to a gene: 9. Here the CDR3 DNA reads TGTGCCAGCAGCGTCCCGAGGCAGGGGGTAAACACTGAAGCTTTCTTT. Residues: CASSVPRQGVNTEAFF.

This clonotype has a single count. The chain is built from TRBV7-2 and TRBJ2-1; a weak D match, TRBD1 (6 bases). With the DNA end fitting TRBJ2-7 better, the J assignment may be wrong. The CDR3 totals 14 residues. The germline CDR1 and CDR2 sequences are SGHTA and FQGNSA. CDR3 nucleotide sequence: TGTGCCGGTCAAAGGGGGAGCTCCTACAATGAGCAGTACTTC. It codes for CAGQRGSSYNEQYF.

This chain uses TRBV29-1 with TRBJ1-2, with D possibly TRBD1 on 6 matching bases. V shed 6 bases and J shed 3 bases, with 23 bases lying between them. Germline CDR1 is SQVTM and CDR2 is ANQGSEA. The CDR3 sequence is 16 residues long. CDR3 sequence (DNA): TGCAGCGTCATTCCCTTCCTACAGGGAGGATACTATGGCTACACCTTC. Its translation is CSVIPFLQGGYYGYTF.

The table lists this clonotype with a few counts. The V call is TRBV10-3, the J call TRBJ1-5; D is unclear. The length of the CDR3 is 13 residues. Germline values: CDR1 ENHRY, CDR2 SYGVKD. The V and J ends lost 3 bases and 6 bases respectively, with 9 bases between them. This CDR3 reads CAISDREIQPQHF. CDR3 coding DNA: TGTGCCATCAGTGATAGAGAGATTCAGCCCCAGCATTTT.

V is TRBV6-1 and J is TRBJ1-1; possibly TRBD1 for D (6 bases). V was cut by 10 bases and J by 4 bases, with 10 bases left in between. The CDR3 is 11 residues long. The germline CDR1 and CDR2 sequences are MNHNS and SASEGT. The CDR3, as DNA: TGTGCCATAAACAGGGCCACTGAAGCTTTCTTT. It is translated as CAINRATEAFF.

The V gene is TRBV4-1, the J gene TRBJ1-5; tentative D call: TRBD1 (5 bases). Germline loops: CDR1 MGHRA, CDR2 YSYEKL. The CDR3 runs to 16 residues. With 0 bases removed from V and 2 bases from J, the gap between germline ends came to 11 bases. CDR3 in amino acids: CASSQEIGAGNQPQHF. CDR3 bases: TGCGCCAGCAGCCAAGAAATCGGGGCAGGCAATCAGCCCCAGCATTTT.

The chain links TRBV9 to TRBJ1-3; no clear D. CDR3 length equals 15 residues. Trimming cost V 4 bases and J 0 bases, with 11 bases left between them. Germline-derived CDR1 and CDR2 are SGDLS and YYNGEE. CDR3 region: CASSPGVSSGNTIYF. The CDR3 DNA sequence: TGTGCCAGCAGCCCTGGGGTCTCCTCTGGAAACACCATATATTTT.

The chain recombines TRBV5-1 with TRBJ2-3; 7 positions agree with TRBD1. This CDR3 has 15 amino acids. Germline trimming cut 0 bases from V and 4 bases from J; bases unmatched to any gene: 5. Germline loops: CDR1 SGHRS, CDR2 YFSETQ. CDR3 loop: CASSLGRGPADTQYF. In nucleotides, the CDR3 is TGCGCCAGCAGCTTGGGTAGGGGGCCGGCAGATACGCAGTATTTT.

The J gene is TRBJ1-2, the V gene TRBV12-5; possibly TRBD1 for D (5 bases). This CDR3 comprises 13 residues. With 2 bases removed from V and 6 bases from J, the gap between germline ends came to 10 bases. Germline values: CDR1 LGHNT, CDR2 FRNRAP. For the CDR3, the DNA is TGTGCTAGTGGTTTGTCAGGGTCCCATGGCTACACCTTC. Its protein product is CASGLSGSHGYTF.